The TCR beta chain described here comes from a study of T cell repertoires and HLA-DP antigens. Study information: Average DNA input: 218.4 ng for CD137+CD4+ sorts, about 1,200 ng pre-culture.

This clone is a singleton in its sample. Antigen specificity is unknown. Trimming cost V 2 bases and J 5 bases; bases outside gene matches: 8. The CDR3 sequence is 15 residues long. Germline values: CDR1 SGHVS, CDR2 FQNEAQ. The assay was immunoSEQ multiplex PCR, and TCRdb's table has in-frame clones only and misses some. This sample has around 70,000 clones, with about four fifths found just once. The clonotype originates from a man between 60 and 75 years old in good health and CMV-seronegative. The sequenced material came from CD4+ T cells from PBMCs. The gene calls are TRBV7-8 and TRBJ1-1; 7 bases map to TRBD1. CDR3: CASSLNRGKGTEAFF. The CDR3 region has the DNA TGTGCCAGCAGCTTAAACAGGGGAAAAGGTACTGAAGCTTTCTTT.